The clone carrying this T cell receptor beta chain has a handful of counts. The lymph nodes were axillary draining lymph nodes from breast cancer patients. This entry is derived from a study of breast tumors, draining lymph nodes, adjacent tissues. TCRdb passed the multiplex PCR reads through MiXCR, listing each CDR3 protein once. Here the sample spans about 300,000 distinct CDR3 sequences, around 30% being singletons. V shed 5 bases, J shed 5 bases, and the junction held 6 bases outside the gene matches. Germline V lookup: CDR1 GTSNPN, CDR2 SVGIG (reference sequence). The CDR3 sequence is 13 residues long.

The sequence was obtained from a female donor with breast cancer. Some clones in this sample may be carry-over from other donors' samples. The chain couples TRBV30 to TRBJ1-1, with 9 nucleotides matching TRBD1. The sample was axillary lymph node tissue. The CDR3 protein is CAWDRGLRTEAFF. CDR3 sequence (DNA): TGTGCCTGGGACAGGGGGTTGCGAACTGAAGCTTTCTTT.